The 5 T cell receptor beta chains reported below all come from one sample, sequenced in a study of cytomegalovirus exposure and HLA in healthy donors. Primers: 60 Vbeta forward and 13 Jbeta reverse. Profiling relied on immunoSEQ multiplex PCR, and the TCRdb table lists in-frame clones only, not all of them. Of tens of thousands of clones in the sample, around 75% were seen once. What was sequenced was PBMCs. All receptors derive from a woman between 40 and 55 years old in good health and CMV-seropositive.

This chain joins TRBV6-6 and TRBJ2-2, with a possible D match to TRBD1 (6 bases). V was cut by 3 bases and J by 8 bases, with 10 bases left in between. The CDR3 covers 13 residues. Germline-derived CDR1 and CDR2 are MNHNY and SVGAGI (reference sequence). As DNA, the CDR3 is TGTGCCAGCAGTTATCACGGACAGGGGGAGCTGTTTTTT. Translated, it gives CASSYHGQGELFF.

This clone showed up just once. The chain combines TRBV28 with TRBJ2-7, with a weak D call TRBD2 (6 bases). V lost 5 bases, J lost 1 base, and 12 bases lay in between. The CDR3 totals 14 residues. In germline, CDR1 is MDHEN, CDR2 SYDVKM. This CDR3 reads CASSAPGLSYEQYF. Written as DNA, the CDR3 is TGTGCCAGCAGTGCTCCGGGACTTTCCTACGAGCAGTACTTC.

DNA of the CDR3: TGTGCCAGCAGCTTACGGGGGGCCAGCTCCTACGAGCAGTACTTC. Translation: CASSLRGASSYEQYF. V and J are TRBV7-2 and TRBJ2-7; tentative D call: TRBD2 (7 bases). Germline-derived CDR1 and CDR2 are SGHTA and FQGNSA. This CDR3 has 15 amino acids. Trimming removed 2 bases from V and 0 bases from J, with 11 bases in between.

This rearrangement joins TRBV7-2 to TRBJ2-7, with TRBD2 matching over 9 bases. This CDR3 contains 17 residues. Germline CDR1 is SGHTA and CDR2 is FQGNSA. V lost 5 bases and J lost 5; bases outside the gene matches: 16. The CDR3 nucleotides read TGTGCCAGCAGCATCCAGTCGGGGCGGGAGGGCCGCGACGAGCAGTACTTC. It specifies CASSIQSGREGRDEQYF.

The V and J genes are TRBV9 and TRBJ2-1; D is uncertain. Trimming cost V 4 bases and J 0 bases, with 11 bases left between them. The germline V gene has CDR1 SGDLS and CDR2 YYNGEE. The CDR3 is 15 residues long. This CDR3 reads CASSLSSSSYNEQFF. CDR3 nucleotide sequence: TGTGCCAGCAGCCTCTCGAGTAGCTCCTACAATGAGCAGTTCTTC.